This T cell receptor beta chain was observed in a study of siplizumab effects on memory and regulatory T cells (dated by TCRdb to the late 2010s). Notes on the research overall: The study looked at the effect of siplizumab, an anti-CD2 antibody, on alloreactive T-cell subsets in allogeneic mixed lymphocyte reactions made from human PBMCs.

Comments on this clone: What this receptor recognizes is not known. Base qualities are not recorded, but no much larger clone differs from it by a single base.

The library relied on the immunoSEQ multiplex PCR assay. About 9.9 x 10^4 TCR templates per sample were assayed by the deep sequencing platform. Genomic DNA extracted from sorted T cells was used for TCRbeta CDR3 sequencing. In the paper's pipeline: The R programming language was used for clonal analysis of TCRbeta CDR3 data. Comparing unstimulated samples against CFSE-low samples taken after the reaction was how alloreactive CD4+ and CD8+ clones were defined. Alloreactive CD4+ clones were assigned to regulatory or non-regulatory origin by matching sequences to sorted unstimulated Treg and non-Treg repertoires. Imported from immuneACCESS, the table was reduced by TCRdb to in-frame sequences with V and J called. These copies leave out some clones; in studies compared against another copy, an unresolved V gene accounts for under half, and the cause of the remainder is not known. D and trimming were read from the DNA, whereas the V and J calls and clone size are those reported in that table. The sample profile shows more than 95,000 clones; approximately 94% of them were found once. Around 0.29% of the sample rests with the top ten.

Sorted unstimulated T cells and proliferating T cells recovered from mixed lymphocyte reactions were subjected to TCRbeta CDR3 sequencing. Fresh whole blood from around 11 HLA-typed healthy donors was used to isolate PBMCs. Results the study describes overall, beyond this receptor: The cumulative frequency of alloreactive sequences that could be traced back to unstimulated CD4+ memory T cells was significantly reduced by siplizumab. Compared with memory T cells, unstimulated naive T cells appeared more diverse, and naive cells seemed to make a substantial contribution to the alloresponse. Of the alloreactive CD4+ clones that could be mapped, the Treg-derived share averaged roughly 73% with siplizumab compared with 26.9% in control reactions. Because sequences at frequencies below about 10^-5 were poorly captured, only a minor fraction of alloreactive clones could be mapped back to unstimulated subsets. About 75-95% of proliferating CD4+ or CD8+ clones could not be given a naive or memory phenotype. Whether proliferating Tregs from siplizumab cultures were suppressive was not functionally confirmed.

V is clipped by 4 bases and J by 0 bases, and the sequence between their germline boundaries is 14 bases long. The CDR3, from cysteine to phenylalanine, totals 16 residues. Only CDR3 DNA remains: 48 bases, in frame from the first base. Via the germline V gene, CDR1 is SGHDT and CDR2 YYEEEE. This sequence was found in a human donor in good health. Specimen: CD4+ T cells sorted from blood. This chain is built from TRBV5-6 and TRBJ1-3; the D gene is perhaps TRBD1, on 5 matching bases. The nucleotide sequence reads TGTGCCAGCAGCGTCCTACAGGTTAGCTCTGGAAACACCATATATTTT. It translates as CASSVLQVSSGNTIYF.